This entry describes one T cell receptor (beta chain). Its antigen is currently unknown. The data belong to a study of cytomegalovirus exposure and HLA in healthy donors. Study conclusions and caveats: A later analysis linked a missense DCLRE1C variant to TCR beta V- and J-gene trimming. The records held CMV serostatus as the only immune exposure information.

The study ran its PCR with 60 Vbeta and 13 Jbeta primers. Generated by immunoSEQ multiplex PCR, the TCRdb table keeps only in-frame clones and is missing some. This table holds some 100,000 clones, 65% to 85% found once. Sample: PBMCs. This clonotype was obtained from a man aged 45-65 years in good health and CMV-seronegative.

The CDR3 loop is CASSLVGQGLQEQYF. The CDR3 coding sequence is TGTGCCAGCAGCTTAGTGGGACAGGGATTGCAAGAGCAGTACTTC. The gene calls are TRBV7-9 and TRBJ2-7, with 9 bases that match TRBD1. The CDR3 has 15 amino acids. Trimming cost V 1 base and J 7 bases; bases outside gene matches: 8. Germline CDR1 is SEHNR and CDR2 is FQNEAQ (reference sequence).